This T cell receptor beta chain is from a study of neurological immune-mediated disorders. Via MiXCR, TCRdb re-called the 5' RACE reads, giving one row per CDR3 protein. The sample contains roughly 48,000 distinct CDR3 sequences, about 13% of which appear only once. Time point: longitudinal time-point 3. This clonotype was seen repeatedly, ten times or more. Trimming cost V 2 bases and J 3 bases, with 8 bases left between them. The CDR3 totals 13 residues. Germline V gene lookup returns CDR1 SGHVS and CDR2 FNYEAQ. Sequenced input: PBMCs. The chain is built from TRBV7-6 and TRBJ2-7, with D possibly being TRBD1 (6 bases). The sequence came from a male donor with HTLV-1-associated myelopathy (HAM/TSP). This chain's CDR3 is CASSLQGHYEQYF. DNA for the CDR3: TGTGCCAGCAGCTTACAGGGGCACTACGAGCAGTACTTC.